This TCR beta chain was profiled in a study of blood T cell repertoires in COVID-19. Original data processing: Amplified reference gene primers provided the basis for estimating nucleated cell counts. Generated by immunoSEQ multiplex PCR, the TCRdb table keeps only in-frame clones and is missing some. V and J calls and clone size come straight from that table; D and trimming were deduced from the DNA. The table shows around 220,000 clones, with around nine tenths occurring only once. V gave up 6 bases and J gave up 6 bases, with 16 bases separating them. This CDR3 has 14 amino acids. Germline CDR1 reads MNHEY; CDR2 reads SVGAGI.

This TCR derives from a woman aged 40 to 55 who had recovered from COVID-19. This sequence joins TRBV6-5 and TRBJ2-3, with a possible D match to TRBD1 (6 bases). The material sequenced was peripheral blood. CDR3: CASRTGIKGDTQYF. The CDR3 bases are TGTGCCAGCAGAACAGGGATTAAAGGGGATACGCAGTATTTT.